These T cell receptor beta chains were read from a single sample in a study of blood T cells in healthy people across ages. MiXCR was run by TCRdb on the 5' RACE reads, yielding one entry per CDR3 protein. The sample lists fewer than 900,000 distinct CDR3 sequences; around 34% were seen once. The specimen sequenced was blood. The receptors shown here come from a man aged 18-30 years in good health. Each CDR3 is given with its conserved first and last residue. The D gene is left open where the match is weak. Part of the rows lack a size; the others show once, few, many or a class for expanded clones.

clone_size,v_call,j_call,d_call,cdr3_nt,cdr3_aa
many,TRBV4-1,TRBJ1-4,NA,TGCGCCAGCAGCCTTACAGAGAGTACTAATGAAAAACTGTTTTTT,CASSLTESTNEKLFF
few,TRBV7-2,TRBJ1-5,NA,TGTGCCAGCAGTCTTACGGTACCCGAAGCTCAGCCCCAGCATTTT,CASSLTVPEAQPQHF
NA,TRBV20-1,TRBJ2-5,NA,TGCAGTGCTAGAGATGGGTCTGCACAGGACAATGAGCAGTACTTC,CSARDGSAQDNEQYF
NA,TRBV30,TRBJ2-7,TRBD2,TGTGCCTGGAGTCGATGGACTAGCGGGGGGATCGAGCAGTACTTC,CAWSRWTSGGIEQYF
NA,TRBV20-1,TRBJ1-4,NA,TGCAGTGCACGAAGGGCCAGGCCCAATGAAAAACTGTTTTTT,CSARRARPNEKLFF
NA,TRBV3-1,TRBJ2-1,TRBD2,TGTGCCAGCAGCCAAGCGGCATTGCGGGGGGCGGGGAATGAGCAGTTCTTC,CASSQAALRGAGNEQFF
NA,TRBV12-3/TRBV12-4,TRBJ1-5,TRBD1,TGTGCCAGCAGTTCGACTGACAGGGGGCCCCAGCATTTT,CASSSTDRGPQHF
few,TRBV28,TRBJ2-7,NA,TGTGCCAGCAGCACCCAGGACGGGCAGTACTTC,CASSTQDGQYF
many,TRBV4-3,TRBJ1-1,NA,TGCGCCAGCAGCCAAGGCGCCGGGACTGAAGCTTTCTTT,CASSQGAGTEAFF
NA,TRBV3-1,TRBJ2-4,NA,TGTGCCAGCAGCCAAGATGTAATAGCCAAAAACATTCAGTACTTC,CASSQDVIAKNIQYF
NA,TRBV5-1,TRBJ2-2,NA,TGCGCCAGCAGCCGGATAGGGGGATCAGCGGTCGGCACCGGGGAGCTGTTTTTT,CASSRIGGSAVGTGELFF
many,TRBV20-1,TRBJ1-2,TRBD1,TGCAGTGCCGTGGACAGGACTAACTATGGCTACACCTTC,CSAVDRTNYGYTF
few,TRBV2,TRBJ2-5,NA,TGTGCCAGCCACTTTGGGCGCCAAGAGACCCAGTACTTC,CASHFGRQETQYF
NA,TRBV7-6,TRBJ1-2,NA,TGTGCCAGCAGCTTAGCGCTTGATTCCGGCGGGCCGCGCCTCTATGGCTACACCTTC,CASSLALDSGGPRLYGYTF
NA,TRBV10-3,TRBJ1-4,NA,TGTGCCATCAGTGTAGGGGCCACCCTCGGGCATGAAAAACTGTTTTTT,CAISVGATLGHEKLFF
NA,TRBV4-1,TRBJ1-1,NA,TGCGCCAGCAGCCAAGGGGATTTGTCAGAAGCTTTCTTT,CASSQGDLSEAFF
NA,TRBV2,TRBJ1-5,TRBD1,TGTGCCAACAGGGACAGGGGCAATCAGCCCCAGCATTTT,CANRDRGNQPQHF
few,TRBV29-1,TRBJ1-1,NA,TGCAGCGTTGACCCTACAGGGTTGAACACTGAAGCTTTCTTT,CSVDPTGLNTEAFF
many,TRBV10-3,TRBJ2-1,TRBD2,TGTGCCATCACGTCGACTAGCGGGGGTTCCTACAATGAGCAGTTCTTC,CAITSTSGGSYNEQFF
few,TRBV12-3/TRBV12-4,TRBJ1-2,NA,TGTGCCAGCAGTTTCACAGAGAAAGGCTACACCTTC,CASSFTEKGYTF
NA,TRBV20-1,TRBJ1-2,TRBD1,TGCAGTGCTAGTAATTTTGACAGGGAGTATCGCTATGGCTACACCTTC,CSASNFDREYRYGYTF
NA,TRBV5-6,TRBJ2-2,TRBD2,TGTGCCAGCAGCTTCGCGGGGGGGCTTGTCGGGGAGCTGTTTTTT,CASSFAGGLVGELFF
few,TRBV12-3/TRBV12-4,TRBJ1-2,NA,TGTGCCAGCAGTGCTGGCCGGGACCTCAACTATGGCTACACCTTC,CASSAGRDLNYGYTF
NA,TRBV3-1,TRBJ2-1,NA,TGTGCCAGCAGCCAGAGAGGGGATTACAATGAGCAGTTCTTC,CASSQRGDYNEQFF
NA,TRBV28,TRBJ1-1,NA,TGTGCCAGCAGTAATACACAGGGTTCTCCCGAAGCTTTCTTT,CASSNTQGSPEAFF
NA,TRBV5-1,TRBJ2-5,TRBD1,TGCGCCAGCAGCTTCGCGGGACAGGGGGCTAGTGAGCAGTACTTC,CASSFAGQGASEQYF
many,TRBV6-6,TRBJ1-5,NA,TGTGCCAGCAATGGGGATAGCAATCAGCCCCAGCATTTT,CASNGDSNQPQHF
many,TRBV4-3,TRBJ2-3,NA,TGCGCCAGCAGCCAAGTTTCGGCGGGGTCTCACACAGATACGCAGTATTTT,CASSQVSAGSHTDTQYF
many,TRBV10-3,TRBJ1-2,TRBD1,TGTGCCATCAGTGCGGGACAGGACTATGGCTACACCTTC,CAISAGQDYGYTF
few,TRBV20-1,TRBJ2-5,NA,TGCAGTGCCTCCCCGACAGAGAAAAGGGAGACCCAGTACTTC,CSASPTEKRETQYF
many,TRBV20-1,TRBJ2-1,TRBD2,TGCAGTGCTAGAGACCCGGGACTAAATATCAATGAGCAGTTCTTC,CSARDPGLNINEQFF
NA,TRBV7-9,TRBJ1-6,NA,TGTGCCAGCAGCTATAGGGGGAACTCCTATAATTCACCCCTCCACTTT,CASSYRGNSYNSPLHF
NA,TRBV7-3,TRBJ2-2,TRBD1,TGTGCCAGCAGCCCAAGGACCACCGGGACAGGGGATCTCTCCGGGGAGCTGTTTTTT,CASSPRTTGTGDLSGELFF
few,TRBV7-3,TRBJ2-1,NA,TGTGCCAGCAGCTTGGCAGCAAACAATGAGCAGTTCTTC,CASSLAANNEQFF
few,TRBV10-3,TRBJ2-3,NA,TGTGCCATCGGACCGGAATTCACAGATACGCAGTATTTT,CAIGPEFTDTQYF
NA,TRBV3-1,TRBJ2-5,NA,TGTGCCAGCAGCCAAGAAGGGGGGCTCGGAGAGACCCAGTACTTC,CASSQEGGLGETQYF
few,TRBV7-2,TRBJ1-1,NA,TGTGCCAGCAGCGAACAGGGATCCGACACTGAAGCTTTCTTT,CASSEQGSDTEAFF
few,TRBV5-1,TRBJ2-3,TRBD2,TGCGCCAGCAGCTTAGGAGTCGGGGGGGCAAACACAGATACGCAGTATTTT,CASSLGVGGANTDTQYF
NA,TRBV5-1,TRBJ2-1,TRBD2,TGCGCCAGCAGCCTACCTAGCGGGGGAGACAATGAGCAGTTCTTC,CASSLPSGGDNEQFF
few,TRBV4-2,TRBJ1-5,NA,TGTGCCAGCAGCCAAGATCGGGGGGTTCAGCCCCAGCATTTT,CASSQDRGVQPQHF
NA,TRBV7-2,TRBJ2-5,TRBD2,TGTGCCAGCAGCTTAGCACTAGCGGGGCGACAAGAGACCCAGTACTTC,CASSLALAGRQETQYF
few,TRBV28,TRBJ2-5,NA,TGTGCCAGCAGTCCGCGACGCGTCTATTCGGGCCAAGAGACCCAGTACTTC,CASSPRRVYSGQETQYF
NA,TRBV29-1,TRBJ2-3,NA,TGCAGCGTTGAGGGTTCAGAAACAGATACGCAGTATTTT,CSVEGSETDTQYF
once,TRBV5-1,TRBJ2-5,NA,TGCGCCAGCAGCCAACTAGGTGCCCCAGAGACCCAGTACTTC,CASSQLGAPETQYF
few,TRBV29-1,TRBJ1-2,NA,TGCAGCGTTGAAGATCTTTCGGGGACGGAGTATGGCTACACCTTC,CSVEDLSGTEYGYTF
few,TRBV20-1,TRBJ2-7,TRBD1,TGCAGTGCTAGAGCCATGACAGGGGGATCCTACGAGCAGTACTTC,CSARAMTGGSYEQYF
NA,TRBV7-9,TRBJ2-3,NA,TGTGCCAGCAGCTCGCGGGACAGCTTTCGCACAGATACGCAGTATTTT,CASSSRDSFRTDTQYF
NA,TRBV12-3/TRBV12-4,TRBJ1-3,NA,TGTGCCAGCAGTGAGGACTCTGGAAACACCATATATTTT,CASSEDSGNTIYF
NA,TRBV2,TRBJ1-1,NA,TGTGCCAGCAGTCCAGACCTCTCGAGGAACACTGAAGCTTTCTTT,CASSPDLSRNTEAFF
once,TRBV6-2/TRBV6-3,TRBJ1-5,TRBD1,TGTGCCCGCAGTTACTCATCCGGGACAGGGGCTCTCAATCAGCCCCAGCATTTT,CARSYSSGTGALNQPQHF
NA,TRBV12-3/TRBV12-4,TRBJ1-5,TRBD1,TGTGCCAGCAGTTTATCCAGGGGGCACCGTCAGCCCCAGCATTTT,CASSLSRGHRQPQHF
NA,TRBV7-9,TRBJ2-1,NA,TGTGCCAACAGCTTATCAGGGAGTCTTTACAATGAGCAGTTCTTC,CANSLSGSLYNEQFF
few,TRBV3-1,TRBJ2-5,TRBD1,TGTGCCAGCAGCCGACAGGGCGAAGAGACCCAGTACTTC,CASSRQGEETQYF
NA,TRBV12-3/TRBV12-4,TRBJ2-7,NA,TGTGCCAGCAGTCGAACGGAGGGTTCCCAGTACTTC,CASSRTEGSQYF
NA,TRBV20-1,TRBJ2-1,TRBD1,TGCAGTGCTAGTCCAGGACAGGGGGCCTCCTACAATGAGCAGTTCTTC,CSASPGQGASYNEQFF
few,TRBV14,TRBJ1-2,NA,TGTGCCAGCAGCGGCGGCAGCAACAACTATGGCTACACCTTC,CASSGGSNNYGYTF